This T cell receptor beta chain was recovered during a study of T cell repertoires in urothelial bladder cancer. Study conclusions and caveats: Up to roughly 15% of carcinoma infiltrating lymphocytes belonged to one T-cell clone.

Worth noting for this clone: The target antigen is unknown.

This CDR3 comprises 15 residues. V lost 2 bases, J lost 4 bases, and 6 bases stayed unmatched. Germline assignment: CDR1 SEHNR and CDR2 FQNEAQ (reference sequence). Sequencing was performed with immunoSEQ multiplex PCR; in TCRdb, only in-frame clones are kept and a portion is missing. The table includes some 1,400 clones, about two thirds detected once. The sample was tumor-infiltrating cells from bladder cancer. V is TRBV7-9 and J is TRBJ2-5; the match to TRBD1 covers 8 bases. This TCR derives from a human donor with urothelial carcinoma. The CDR3 loop reads CASSLQQGVGETQYF. The DNA for the CDR3 is TGTGCCAGCAGCTTACAACAGGGGGTTGGAGAGACCCAGTACTTC.